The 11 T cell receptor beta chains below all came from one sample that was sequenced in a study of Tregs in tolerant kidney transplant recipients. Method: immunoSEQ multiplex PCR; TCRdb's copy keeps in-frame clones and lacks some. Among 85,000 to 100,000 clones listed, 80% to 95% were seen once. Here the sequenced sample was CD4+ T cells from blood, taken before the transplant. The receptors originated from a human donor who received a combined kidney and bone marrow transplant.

DNA for the CDR3: TGTGCCAGCAGTTACTCGAGTGGGGCGTCCTACAATGAGCAGTTCTTC. This translates into CASSYSSGASYNEQFF. This chain joins TRBV6-6 and TRBJ2-1, with D maybe TRBD1 (5 bases). There are 16 residues in the CDR3. Between the trimmed V and J ends, which lost 0 bases and 1 base, there was a span of 10 bases. CDR1 and CDR2 (germline): MNHNY, SVGAGI (reference sequence).

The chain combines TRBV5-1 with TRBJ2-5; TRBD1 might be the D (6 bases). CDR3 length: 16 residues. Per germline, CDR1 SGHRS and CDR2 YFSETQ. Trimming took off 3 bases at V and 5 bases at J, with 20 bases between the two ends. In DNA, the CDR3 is TGCGCCAGCAGCTCAGACGCACAGGGCTTATCGGAGACCCAGTACTTC. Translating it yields CASSSDAQGLSETQYF.

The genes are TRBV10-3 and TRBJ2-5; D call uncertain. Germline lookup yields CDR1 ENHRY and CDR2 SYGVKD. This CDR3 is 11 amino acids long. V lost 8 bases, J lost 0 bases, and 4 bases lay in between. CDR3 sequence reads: CAIGDQETQYF. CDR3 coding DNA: TGTGCCATCGGAGACCAAGAGACCCAGTACTTC.

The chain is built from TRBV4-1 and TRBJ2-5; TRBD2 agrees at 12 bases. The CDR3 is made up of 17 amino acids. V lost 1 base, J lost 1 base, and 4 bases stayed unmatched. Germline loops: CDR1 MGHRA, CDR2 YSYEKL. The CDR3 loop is CASSQALAGGPQETQYF. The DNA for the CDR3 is TGCGCCAGCAGCCAAGCTCTAGCGGGGGGGCCCCAAGAGACCCAGTACTTC.

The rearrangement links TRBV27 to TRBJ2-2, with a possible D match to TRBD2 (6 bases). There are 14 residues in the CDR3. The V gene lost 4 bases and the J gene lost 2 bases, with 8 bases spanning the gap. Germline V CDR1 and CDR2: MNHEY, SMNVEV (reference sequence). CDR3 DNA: TGTGCCAGCAGTTACGGGAGAAACACCGGGGAGCTGTTTTTT. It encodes CASSYGRNTGELFF.

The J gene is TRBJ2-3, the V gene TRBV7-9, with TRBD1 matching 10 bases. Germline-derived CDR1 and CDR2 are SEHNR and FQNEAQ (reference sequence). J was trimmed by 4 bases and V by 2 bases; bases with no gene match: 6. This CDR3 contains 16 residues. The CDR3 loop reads CASSLSDRGRADTQYF. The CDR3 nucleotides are TGTGCCAGCAGCTTAAGCGACAGGGGGCGGGCAGATACGCAGTATTTT.

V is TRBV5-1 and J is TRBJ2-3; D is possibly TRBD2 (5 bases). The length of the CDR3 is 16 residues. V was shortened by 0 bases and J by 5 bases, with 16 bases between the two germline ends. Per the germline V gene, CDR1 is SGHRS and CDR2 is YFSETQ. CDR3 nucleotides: TGCGCCAGCAGCTTGGCCAGAGGGCCTCCCGTAGATACGCAGTATTTT. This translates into CASSLARGPPVDTQYF.

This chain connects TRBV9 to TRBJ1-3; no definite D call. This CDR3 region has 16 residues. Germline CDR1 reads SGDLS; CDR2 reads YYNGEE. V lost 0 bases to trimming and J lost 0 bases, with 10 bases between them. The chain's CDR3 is CASSVAQRSSGNTIYF. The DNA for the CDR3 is TGTGCCAGCAGCGTAGCCCAACGGAGCTCTGGAAACACCATATATTTT.

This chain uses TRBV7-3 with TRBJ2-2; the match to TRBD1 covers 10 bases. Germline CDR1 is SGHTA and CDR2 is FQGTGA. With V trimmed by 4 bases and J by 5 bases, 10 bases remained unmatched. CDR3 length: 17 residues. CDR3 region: CASSYVPGTGETGELFF. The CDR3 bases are TGTGCCAGCAGCTACGTTCCCGGGACAGGGGAGACCGGGGAGCTGTTTTTT.

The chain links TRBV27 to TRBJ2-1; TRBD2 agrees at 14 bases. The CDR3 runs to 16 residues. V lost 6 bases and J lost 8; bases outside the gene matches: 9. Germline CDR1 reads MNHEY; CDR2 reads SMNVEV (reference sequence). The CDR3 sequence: CASSTPGTSGSYEQFF. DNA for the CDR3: TGTGCCAGCAGCACCCCCGGGACTAGCGGGAGCTATGAGCAGTTCTTC.

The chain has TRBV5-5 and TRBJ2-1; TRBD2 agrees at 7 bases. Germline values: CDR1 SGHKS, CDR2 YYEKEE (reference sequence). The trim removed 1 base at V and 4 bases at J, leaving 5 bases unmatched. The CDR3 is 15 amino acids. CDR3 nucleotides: TGTGCCAGCAGCTTGAACAGCGGGGCTTACAATGAGCAGTTCTTC. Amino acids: CASSLNSGAYNEQFF.